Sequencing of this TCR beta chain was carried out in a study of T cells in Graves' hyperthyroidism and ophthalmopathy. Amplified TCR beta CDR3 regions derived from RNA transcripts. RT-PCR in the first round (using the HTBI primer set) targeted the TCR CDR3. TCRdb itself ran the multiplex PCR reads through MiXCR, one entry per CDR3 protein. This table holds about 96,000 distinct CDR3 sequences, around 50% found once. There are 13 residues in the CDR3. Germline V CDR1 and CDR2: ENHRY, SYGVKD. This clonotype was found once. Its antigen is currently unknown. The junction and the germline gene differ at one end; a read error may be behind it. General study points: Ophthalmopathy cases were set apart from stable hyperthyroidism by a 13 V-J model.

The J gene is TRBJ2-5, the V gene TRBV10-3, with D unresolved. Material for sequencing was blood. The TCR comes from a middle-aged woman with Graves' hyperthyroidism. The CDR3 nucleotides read TGTGCCACCAGGCAAAACGCTCAAGAGACCCAGTATTTC. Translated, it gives CATRQNAQETQYF.